Each of the 23 T cell receptor beta chains below was sequenced from the same sample in a study of Graves' ophthalmopathy and Graves' hyperthyroidism. Scientists amplified the TCR beta CDR3 regions from RNA transcripts. HTBI-primed first-round RT-PCR preceded second-round multiplex PCR. TCRdb independently ran MiXCR on the multiplex PCR reads; one entry per CDR3 protein. The sample contains over a million distinct CDR3 sequences, about two fifths of which appear only once. Specimen: peripheral blood or thyroid tissue (not recorded which). All receptors derive from an adult man with Graves' hyperthyroidism.

With regard to this clonotype: A much larger clone is a single base away; this may be a read error. The V gene is TRBV5-5, the J gene TRBJ2-2, with 10 bases lining up with TRBD1. The CDR3 runs to 16 residues. From germline, CDR1 is SGHKS and CDR2 YYEKEE (reference sequence). CDR3 protein: CASSLPGQGNAGELFF. CDR3 nucleotide sequence: TGTGCCAGCAGCCTCCCGGGACAGGGGAACGCCGGGGAGCTGTTTTTT. Filled out from reference TRBV5-5 and TRBJ2-2, the complete variable domain reads DAGVTQSPTHLIKTRGQQVTLRCSPISGHKSVSWYQQVLGQGPQFIFQYYEKEERGRGNFPDRFSARQFPNYSSELNVNALLLGDSALYLCASSLPGQGNAGELFFGEGSRLTVL.

The chain joins TRBV2 to TRBJ2-7; D may be TRBD2 (7 bases). Germline V gene data show CDR1 as SNHLY and CDR2 as FYNNEI. V lost 3 bases to trimming and J lost 3 bases, with 9 bases between them. The CDR3 has 13 amino acids. Written as DNA, the CDR3 is TGTGCCAGCAGTGAGGGGGGGCTCTACGAGCAGTACTTC. This codes for CASSEGGLYEQYF.

About this clonotype itself: A much larger clone differs by one base, so this may be a read error. The V gene is TRBV24-1, the J gene TRBJ2-2; 7 nucleotides align to TRBD2. Germline V gene sequence: CDR1 KGHDR, CDR2 SFDVKD. The CDR3 sequence is 13 residues long. The CDR3 spells CATTFGGTGGLFF. The DNA for the CDR3 is TGTGCCACCACATTCGGGGGGACCGGGGGGCTGTTTTTT.

The chain combines TRBV15 with TRBJ1-3; no clear D gene. The CDR3 consists of 16 residues. V was trimmed by 0 bases and J by 4 bases, leaving 13 bases between them. Germline V gene data show CDR1 as LNHNV and CDR2 as YYDKDF (reference sequence). The CDR3: CATSRDFFVRGNTIYF. The CDR3 region has the DNA TGTGCCACCAGCAGAGATTTTTTTGTACGCGGAAACACCATATATTTT.

V and J are TRBV7-9 and TRBJ2-7; D possibly corresponds to TRBD2 (7 bases). The germline gives CDR1 SEHNR, CDR2 FQNEAQ (reference sequence). V lost 1 base and J lost 6, with 10 bases in between. CDR3 length: 13 amino acids. CDR3 nucleotides: TGTGCCAGCAGCTTAGTACGGGGGGCCGAGCAGTACTTC. Residues: CASSLVRGAEQYF.

The chain has TRBV20-1 and TRBJ2-7; TRBD2 aligns across 7 bases. The CDR3 runs 14 residues. The V gene end was trimmed by 5 bases and the J gene end by 5 bases; junction bases not matched to a gene: 12. CDR1 is DFQATT and CDR2 is SNEGSKA in the germline V gene (reference sequence). The CDR3 loop is CSALTRTSSHEQYF. For the CDR3, the DNA is TGCAGTGCTCTTACTAGGACTAGTTCCCACGAGCAGTACTTC.

This clonotype was recorded many times. The chain joins TRBV6-5 to TRBJ2-7; D remains ambiguous. With 2 bases removed from V and 2 bases from J, the gap between germline ends came to 7 bases. The germline V gene encodes CDR1 MNHEY and CDR2 SVGAGI. The CDR3 is made up of 13 amino acids. CDR3 nucleotides: TGTGCCAGCAGTTACAGCACCACCTACGAGCAGTACTTC. As protein: CASSYSTTYEQYF.

The chain links TRBV11-2 to TRBJ2-7; D not certain. The CDR3 contains 14 residues. The V and J ends lost 3 bases and 0 bases respectively, with 9 bases between them. Germline V gives CDR1 SGHAT, CDR2 FQNNGV. The CDR3 DNA reads TGTGCCAGCAGCTTCTGGTTTAGCTCCTACGAGCAGTACTTC. Protein: CASSFWFSSYEQYF. Variable domain in full (rest from reference TRBV11-2 and TRBJ2-7): EAGVAQSPRYKIIEKRQSVAFWCNPISGHATLYWYQQILGQGPKLLIQFQNNGVVDDSQLPKDRFSAERLKGVDSTLKIQPAKLEDSAVYLCASSFWFSSYEQYFGPGTRLTVT.

This clonotype was seen repeatedly, ten times or more. This chain joins TRBV20-1 and TRBJ1-5, with D hard to call. The CDR3 contains 15 residues. Germline assignment: CDR1 DFQATT and CDR2 SNEGSKA (reference sequence). Deletions cut 6 bases from V and 0 bases from J, with 15 bases between. The CDR3 sequence: CSARFHGYSNQPQHF. The CDR3 DNA reads as TGCAGTGCCAGATTCCACGGTTATAGCAATCAGCCCCAGCATTTT.

There are a few counts of this clonotype. The CDR3 nucleotides read TGTGCCAGCAGTTTATATGTAGCCTACGAGCAGTACTTC. Protein sequence: CASSLYVAYEQYF. The genes are TRBV12-3 or TRBV12-4 and TRBJ2-7; unclear D gene. This CDR3 contains 13 residues. The germline V and J ends were trimmed by 2 bases and 2 bases, with 7 bases remaining between them.

This sequence joins TRBV2 and TRBJ2-7; no clear D gene. Trimming took 10 bases from V and 3 from J, leaving 13 bases between them. Germline CDR1 reads SNHLY; CDR2 reads FYNNEI. This CDR3 is 12 amino acids long. CDR3 nucleotides: TGTGCCATCAGAGACCAGGTCTACGAGCAGTACTTC. It specifies CAIRDQVYEQYF.

This clonotype was seen at least ten times. The chain is built from TRBV10-3 and TRBJ2-7; D is possibly TRBD2 (6 bases). V gave up 6 bases and J gave up 6 bases, with 12 bases separating them. Germline V lookup: CDR1 ENHRY, CDR2 SYGVKD. The CDR3 totals 12 residues. As DNA, the CDR3 is TGTGCCATCAGCCCCGGGACTGGCGAGCAGTACTTC. Protein: CAISPGTGEQYF.

The sample holds a few counts of this clonotype. The V gene is TRBV6-5, the J gene TRBJ2-2; no firm D call. CDR1 is MNHEY, CDR2 SVGAGI, per germline. The V end was cut by 4 bases, the J end by 0 bases, with 15 bases between. The CDR3 length is 17 residues. CDR3 amino acids: CASSLSVGLANTGELFF. As DNA, the CDR3 is TGTGCCAGCAGTTTATCGGTTGGATTGGCGAACACCGGGGAGCTGTTTTTT.

This chain connects TRBV2 to TRBJ2-5; 7 bases are shared with TRBD2. Germline V gene data show CDR1 as SNHLY and CDR2 as FYNNEI. V lost 11 bases and J lost 2; bases outside the gene matches: 8. This CDR3 spans 13 amino acids. CDR3 loop: CAGGGLHQETQYF. Here the CDR3 DNA reads TGTGCCGGCGGGGGACTACATCAAGAGACCCAGTACTTC.

This clonotype was observed at least ten times. The chain joins TRBV12-3 or TRBV12-4 to TRBJ1-2; no clear D. This CDR3 has 12 amino acids. Trimming took 7 bases from V and 2 from J, leaving 8 bases between them. The CDR3 region has the DNA TGTGCCAGCACGGAAAGGAACTATGGCTACACCTTC. It encodes CASTERNYGYTF.

There are many counts of this clonotype. The chain uses TRBV5-1 and TRBJ2-7, with 10 bases fitting TRBD1. Germline CDR1 is SGHRS and CDR2 is YFSETQ. The CDR3 covers 14 residues. Trimming took 6 bases from V and 6 from J; bases not matched to a gene: 9. As DNA, the CDR3 is TGCGCCAGCAAGGGACAGGGGTTCGTCAGCGAGCAGTACTTC. Its translation is CASKGQGFVSEQYF.

As to this clonotype: A much larger clonotype is one base distant, so this may be a read error. This chain links TRBV7-9 with TRBJ2-7; D is perhaps TRBD1 or TRBD2 (5 bases each). The CDR3 length is 14 residues. V dropped 0 bases and J dropped 3 bases, with 9 bases sitting between them. Germline V lookup: CDR1 SEHNR, CDR2 FQNEAQ (reference sequence). CDR3 in amino acids: CASSLASGHYEQYF. In DNA form, the CDR3 reads TGTGCCAGCAGCTTAGCCTCGGGGCACTACGAGCAGTACTTC.

CDR3 residues: CASSSIDTLPGYTF. CDR3 DNA sequence: TGTGCCAGCAGTTCGATCGACACCCTTCCTGGCTACACCTTC. The rearrangement uses TRBV12-3 or TRBV12-4 and TRBJ1-2; D gene uncertain. The germline V and J ends were trimmed by 4 bases and 7 bases, with 16 bases remaining between them. CDR3 length equals 14 residues.

The sample holds a few counts of this clonotype. The chain carries TRBV5-1 and TRBJ2-7; D may be TRBD1 (5 bases). V lost 3 bases and J lost 7, with 14 bases in between. Germline loops: CDR1 SGHRS, CDR2 YFSETQ. This CDR3 contains 13 residues. The CDR3 is CASSSYMGPEQYF. CDR3 DNA sequence: TGCGCCAGCAGCTCCTACATGGGGCCGGAGCAGTACTTC.

This clonotype was counted between two and nine times. The CDR3 sequence is CASSPGAGRTDGYTF. DNA for the CDR3: TGTGCCAGCTCACCAGGAGCAGGGAGGACCGATGGCTACACCTTC. The rearrangement links TRBV18 to TRBJ1-2; perhaps TRBD1 as D (5 bases). This CDR3 comprises 15 residues. V lost 2 bases to trimming and J lost 6 bases, with 16 bases between them. Germline V gives CDR1 KGHSH, CDR2 LQKENI.

This clonotype was seen repeatedly, ten times or more. The chain uses TRBV2 and TRBJ2-7; D uncertain. This CDR3 has 16 amino acids. V lost 4 bases, J lost 3 bases, and 19 bases lay in between. CDR1 and CDR2 (germline): SNHLY, FYNNEI. This CDR3 is CASSAQKDVQHYEQYF. The CDR3, as DNA: TGTGCCAGCAGTGCCCAGAAGGACGTTCAGCACTACGAGCAGTACTTC.

This clonotype occurred a few times. V usage is TRBV20-1 and J usage is TRBJ2-7; 12 positions agree with TRBD1. This CDR3 region has 14 residues. Germline V lookup: CDR1 DFQATT, CDR2 SNEGSKA (reference sequence). The V segment lost 1 base and the J segment 6 bases; nucleotides outside the gene matches: 4. The CDR3 is CSARGGTGGAEQYF. CDR3 coding DNA: TGCAGTGCTAGAGGAGGGACAGGGGGCGCCGAGCAGTACTTC.

This rearrangement joins TRBV19 to TRBJ2-7; 8 bases fit TRBD1. This CDR3 has 15 amino acids. V lost 5 bases and J lost 3; bases outside the gene matches: 9. Germline CDR1 is LNHDA and CDR2 is SQIVND (reference sequence). The CDR3 loop is CASSVSGQGYYEQYF. CDR3 nucleotide sequence: TGTGCCAGTAGTGTATCAGGACAGGGCTACTACGAGCAGTACTTC.